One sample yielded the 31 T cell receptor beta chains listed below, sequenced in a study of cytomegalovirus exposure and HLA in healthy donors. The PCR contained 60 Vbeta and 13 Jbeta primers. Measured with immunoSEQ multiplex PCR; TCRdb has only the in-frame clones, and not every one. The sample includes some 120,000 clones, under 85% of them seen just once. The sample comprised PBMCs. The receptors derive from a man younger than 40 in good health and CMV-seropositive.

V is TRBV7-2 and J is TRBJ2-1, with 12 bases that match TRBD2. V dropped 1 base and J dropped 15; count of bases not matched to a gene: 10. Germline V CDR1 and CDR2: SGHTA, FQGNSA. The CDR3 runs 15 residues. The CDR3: CASSLVASGGDRWFF. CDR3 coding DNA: TGTGCCAGCAGCTTAGTCGCTAGCGGGGGGGACCGGTGGTTCTTC.

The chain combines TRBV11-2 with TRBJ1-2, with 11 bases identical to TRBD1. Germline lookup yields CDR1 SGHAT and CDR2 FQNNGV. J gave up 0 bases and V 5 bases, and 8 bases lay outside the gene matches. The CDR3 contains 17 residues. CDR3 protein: CASSPGTGGRSNYGYTF. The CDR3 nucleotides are TGTGCCAGCAGCCCCGGGACAGGGGGTAGGTCTAACTATGGCTACACCTTC.

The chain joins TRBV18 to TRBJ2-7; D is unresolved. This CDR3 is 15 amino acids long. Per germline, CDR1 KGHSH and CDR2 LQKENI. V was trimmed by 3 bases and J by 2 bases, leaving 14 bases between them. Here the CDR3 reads CASSPVEEYPYEQYF. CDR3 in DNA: TGTGCCAGCTCACCGGTAGAGGAATACCCCTACGAGCAGTACTTC.

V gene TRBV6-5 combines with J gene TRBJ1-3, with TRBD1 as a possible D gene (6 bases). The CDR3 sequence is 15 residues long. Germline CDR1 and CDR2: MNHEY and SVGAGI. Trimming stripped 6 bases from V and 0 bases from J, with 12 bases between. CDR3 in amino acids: CASRDRLHSGNTIYF. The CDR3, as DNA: TGTGCCAGCAGAGACAGGTTACACTCTGGAAACACCATATATTTT.

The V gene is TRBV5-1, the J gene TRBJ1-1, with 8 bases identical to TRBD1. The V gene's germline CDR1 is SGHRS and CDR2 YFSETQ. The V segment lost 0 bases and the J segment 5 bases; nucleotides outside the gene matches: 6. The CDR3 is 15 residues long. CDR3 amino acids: CASSLAPDRVTEAFF. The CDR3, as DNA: TGCGCCAGCAGCTTGGCCCCGGACAGGGTGACTGAAGCTTTCTTT.

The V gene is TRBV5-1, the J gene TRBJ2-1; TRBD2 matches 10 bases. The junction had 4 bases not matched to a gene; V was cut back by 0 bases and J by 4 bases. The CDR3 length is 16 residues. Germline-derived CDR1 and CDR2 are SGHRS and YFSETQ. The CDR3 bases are TGCGCCAGCAGCTTGGAGTCTAGCGGGGGATACAATGAGCAGTTCTTC. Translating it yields CASSLESSGGYNEQFF.

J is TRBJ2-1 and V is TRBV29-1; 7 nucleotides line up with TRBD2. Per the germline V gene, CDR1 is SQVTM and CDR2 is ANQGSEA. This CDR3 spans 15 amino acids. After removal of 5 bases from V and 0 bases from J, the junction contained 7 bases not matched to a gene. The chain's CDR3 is CSVLAAAPSYNEQFF. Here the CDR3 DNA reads TGCAGCGTTCTAGCGGCAGCGCCCTCCTACAATGAGCAGTTCTTC.

DNA of the CDR3: TGTGCCTGGAAGCGGCGCAGGGGAGTGGCGGCAACTAATGAAAAACTGTTTTTT. This gives the protein CAWKRRRGVAATNEKLFF. The chain combines TRBV30 with TRBJ1-4; a weak D match, TRBD1 (6 bases). V lost 4 bases and J 0 bases, leaving 21 bases between the germline ends. The CDR3 has 18 residues. Germline CDR1 reads GTSNPN; CDR2 reads SVGIG (reference sequence).

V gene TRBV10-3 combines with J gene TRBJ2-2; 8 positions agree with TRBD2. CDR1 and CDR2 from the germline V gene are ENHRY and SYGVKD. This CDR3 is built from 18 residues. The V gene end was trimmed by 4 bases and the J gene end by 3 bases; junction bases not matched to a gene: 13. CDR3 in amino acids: CAISGGERAGDHTGELFF. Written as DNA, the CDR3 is TGTGCCATCAGTGGGGGGGAGCGAGCGGGGGATCACACCGGGGAGCTGTTTTTT.

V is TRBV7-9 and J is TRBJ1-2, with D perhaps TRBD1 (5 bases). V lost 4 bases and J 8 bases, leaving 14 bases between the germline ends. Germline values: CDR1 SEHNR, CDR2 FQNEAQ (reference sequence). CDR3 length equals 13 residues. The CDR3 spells CASSSGSGLGYTF. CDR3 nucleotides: TGTGCCAGCAGCTCCGGCTCGGGACTCGGCTACACCTTC.

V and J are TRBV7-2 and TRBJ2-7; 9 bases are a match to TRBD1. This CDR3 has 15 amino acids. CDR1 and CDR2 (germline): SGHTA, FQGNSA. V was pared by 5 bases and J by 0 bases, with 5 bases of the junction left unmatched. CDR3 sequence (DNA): TGTGCCAGCAGCGGAGGACAGGGGCACTCCTACGAGCAGTACTTC. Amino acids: CASSGGQGHSYEQYF.

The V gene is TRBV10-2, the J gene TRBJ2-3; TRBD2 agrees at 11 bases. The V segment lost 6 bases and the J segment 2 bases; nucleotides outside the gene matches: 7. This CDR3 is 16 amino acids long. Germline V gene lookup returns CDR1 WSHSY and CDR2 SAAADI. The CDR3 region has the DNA TGCGCCAGCAGGACCATAGCGGGGGGGAACACAGATACGCAGTATTTT. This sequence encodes CASRTIAGGNTDTQYF.

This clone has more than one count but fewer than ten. This CDR3 is CASSLDGNSYEQYF. The DNA for the CDR3 is TGTGCCAGCAGCTTGGATGGCAACTCCTACGAGCAGTACTTC. The rearrangement joins TRBV5-5 to TRBJ2-7; D uncertain. This CDR3 is 14 amino acids long. Per germline, CDR1 SGHKS and CDR2 YYEKEE (reference sequence). Trimming left V 0 bases short and J 0 bases short, with 7 bases between.

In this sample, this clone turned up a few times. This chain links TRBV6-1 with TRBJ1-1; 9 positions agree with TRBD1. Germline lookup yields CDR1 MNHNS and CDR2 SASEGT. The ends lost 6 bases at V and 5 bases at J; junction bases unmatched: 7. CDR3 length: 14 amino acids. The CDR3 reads CASRSRQGGTEAFF. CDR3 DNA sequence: TGTGCCAGCAGGAGCCGACAGGGGGGAACTGAAGCTTTCTTT.

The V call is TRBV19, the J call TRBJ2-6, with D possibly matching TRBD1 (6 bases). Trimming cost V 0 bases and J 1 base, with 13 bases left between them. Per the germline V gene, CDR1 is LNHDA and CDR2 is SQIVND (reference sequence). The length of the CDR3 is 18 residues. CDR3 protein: CASSIEGLQGSGANVLTF. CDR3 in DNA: TGTGCCAGTAGTATAGAGGGGTTACAGGGTTCTGGGGCCAACGTCCTGACTTTC.

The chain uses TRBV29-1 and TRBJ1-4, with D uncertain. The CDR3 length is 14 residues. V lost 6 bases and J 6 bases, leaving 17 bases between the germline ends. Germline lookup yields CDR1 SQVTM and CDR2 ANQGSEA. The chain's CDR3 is CSVLGSSIDEKLFF. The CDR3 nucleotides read TGCAGCGTACTCGGGTCCAGTATAGATGAAAAACTGTTTTTT.

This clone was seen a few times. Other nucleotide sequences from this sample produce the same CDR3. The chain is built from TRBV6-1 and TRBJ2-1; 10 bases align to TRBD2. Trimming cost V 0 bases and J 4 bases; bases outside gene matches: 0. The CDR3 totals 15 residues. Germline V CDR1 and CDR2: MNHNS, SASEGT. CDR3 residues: CASSEASGGYNEQFF. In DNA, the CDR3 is TGTGCCAGCAGTGAAGCTAGCGGGGGGTACAATGAGCAGTTCTTC.

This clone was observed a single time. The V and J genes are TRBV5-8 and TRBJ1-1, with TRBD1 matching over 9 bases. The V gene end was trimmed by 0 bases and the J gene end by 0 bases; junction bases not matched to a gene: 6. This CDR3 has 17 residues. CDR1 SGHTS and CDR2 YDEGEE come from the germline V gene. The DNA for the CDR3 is TGTGCCAGCAGCTTGGTAGGACAGGGGCGTTTGAACACTGAAGCTTTCTTT. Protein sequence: CASSLVGQGRLNTEAFF.

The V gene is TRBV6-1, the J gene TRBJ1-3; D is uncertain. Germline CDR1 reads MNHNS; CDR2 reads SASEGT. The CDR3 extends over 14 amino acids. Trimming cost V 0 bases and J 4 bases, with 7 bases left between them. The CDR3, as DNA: TGTGCCAGCAGTGAAGCGCTAGCAGGAAACACCATATATTTT. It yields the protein CASSEALAGNTIYF.

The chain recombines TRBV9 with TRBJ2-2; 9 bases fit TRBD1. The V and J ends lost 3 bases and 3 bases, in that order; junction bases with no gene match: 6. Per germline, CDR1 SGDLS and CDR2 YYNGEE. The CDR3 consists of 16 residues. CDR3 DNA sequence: TGTGCCAGCAGCGCCACGGGACAGGGATACACCGGGGAGCTGTTTTTT. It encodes CASSATGQGYTGELFF. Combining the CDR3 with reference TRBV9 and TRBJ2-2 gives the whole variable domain DSGVTQTPKHLITATGQRVTLRCSPRSGDLSVYWYQQSLDQGLQFLIQYYNGEERAKGNILERFSAQQFPDLHSELNLSSLELGDSALYFCASSATGQGYTGELFFGEGSRLTVL.

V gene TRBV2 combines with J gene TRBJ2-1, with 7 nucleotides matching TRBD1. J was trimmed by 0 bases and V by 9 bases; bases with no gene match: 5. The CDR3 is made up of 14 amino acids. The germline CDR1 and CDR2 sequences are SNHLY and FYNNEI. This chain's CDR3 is CASLTGISYNEQFF. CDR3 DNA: TGTGCCAGTTTGACAGGGATCTCCTACAATGAGCAGTTCTTC. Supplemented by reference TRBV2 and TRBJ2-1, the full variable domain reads EPEVTQTPSHQVTQMGQEVILRCVPISNHLYFYWYRQILGQKVEFLVSFYNNEISEKSEIFDDQFSVERPDGSNFTLKIRSTKLEDSAMYFCASLTGISYNEQFFGPGTRLTVL.

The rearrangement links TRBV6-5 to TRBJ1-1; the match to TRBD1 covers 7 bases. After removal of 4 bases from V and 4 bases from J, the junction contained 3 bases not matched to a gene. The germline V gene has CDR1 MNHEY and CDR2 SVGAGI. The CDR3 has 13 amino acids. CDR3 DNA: TGTGCCAGCAGTTCACAGGGGACCACTGAAGCTTTCTTT. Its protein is CASSSQGTTEAFF.

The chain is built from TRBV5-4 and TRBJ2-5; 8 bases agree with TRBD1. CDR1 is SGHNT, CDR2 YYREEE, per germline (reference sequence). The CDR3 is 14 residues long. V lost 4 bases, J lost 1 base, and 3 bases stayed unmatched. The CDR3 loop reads CASSHGTGQETQYF. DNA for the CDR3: TGTGCCAGCAGCCACGGGACAGGCCAAGAGACCCAGTACTTC. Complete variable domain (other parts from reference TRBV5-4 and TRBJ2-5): ETGVTQSPTHLIKTRGQQVTLRCSSQSGHNTVSWYQQALGQGPQFIFQYYREEENGRGNFPPRFSGLQFPNYSSELNVNALELDDSALYLCASSHGTGQETQYFGPGTRLLVL.

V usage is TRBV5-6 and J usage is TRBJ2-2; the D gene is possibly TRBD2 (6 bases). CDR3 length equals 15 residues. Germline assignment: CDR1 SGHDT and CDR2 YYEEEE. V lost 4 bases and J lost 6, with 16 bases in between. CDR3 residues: CASSRSGLLAGELFF. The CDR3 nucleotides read TGTGCCAGCAGCCGGTCGGGACTGTTAGCCGGGGAGCTGTTTTTT.

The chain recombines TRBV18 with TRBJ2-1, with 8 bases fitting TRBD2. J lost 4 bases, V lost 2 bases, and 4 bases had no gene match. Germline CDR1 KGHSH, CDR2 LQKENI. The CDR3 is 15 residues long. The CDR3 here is CASSPGTGGYNEQFF. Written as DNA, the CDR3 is TGTGCCAGCTCACCAGGGACGGGGGGGTACAATGAGCAGTTCTTC. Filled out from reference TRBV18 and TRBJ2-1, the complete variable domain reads NAGVMQNPRHLVRRRGQEARLRCSPMKGHSHVYWYRQLPEEGLKFMVYLQKENIIDESGMPKERFSAEFPKEGPSILRIQQVVRGDSAAYFCASSPGTGGYNEQFFGPGTRLTVL.

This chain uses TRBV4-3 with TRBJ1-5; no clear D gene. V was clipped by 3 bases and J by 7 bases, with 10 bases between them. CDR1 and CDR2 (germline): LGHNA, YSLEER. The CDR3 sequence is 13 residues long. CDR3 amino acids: CASSHRRYQPQHF. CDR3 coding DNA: TGCGCCAGCAGCCATCGCAGGTACCAGCCCCAGCATTTT.

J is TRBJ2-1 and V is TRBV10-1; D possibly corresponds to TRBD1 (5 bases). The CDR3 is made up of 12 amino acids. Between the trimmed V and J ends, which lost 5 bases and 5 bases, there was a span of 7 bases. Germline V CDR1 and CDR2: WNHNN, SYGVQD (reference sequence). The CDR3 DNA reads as TGCGCCAGCAGTACGGACAACAATGAGCAGTTCTTC. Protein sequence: CASSTDNNEQFF.

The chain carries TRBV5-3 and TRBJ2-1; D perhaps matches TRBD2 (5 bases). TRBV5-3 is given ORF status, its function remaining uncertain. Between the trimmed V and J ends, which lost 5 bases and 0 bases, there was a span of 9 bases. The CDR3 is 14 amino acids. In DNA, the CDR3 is TGTGCCAGAAGGAGGGCGGACTCCTACAATGAGCAGTTCTTC. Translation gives CARRRADSYNEQFF.

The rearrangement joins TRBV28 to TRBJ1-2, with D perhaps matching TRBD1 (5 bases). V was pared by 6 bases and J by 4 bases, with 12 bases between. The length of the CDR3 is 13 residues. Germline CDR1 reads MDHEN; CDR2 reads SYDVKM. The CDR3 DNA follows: TGTGCCAGCAGCCCGGGGGATATCTATGGCTACACCTTC. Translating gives CASSPGDIYGYTF.

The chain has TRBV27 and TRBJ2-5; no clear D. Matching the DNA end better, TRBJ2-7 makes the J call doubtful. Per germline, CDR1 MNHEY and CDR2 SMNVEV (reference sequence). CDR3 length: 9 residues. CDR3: CASNAEQYF. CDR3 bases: TGTGCCAGCAATGCCGAGCAGTACTTC.

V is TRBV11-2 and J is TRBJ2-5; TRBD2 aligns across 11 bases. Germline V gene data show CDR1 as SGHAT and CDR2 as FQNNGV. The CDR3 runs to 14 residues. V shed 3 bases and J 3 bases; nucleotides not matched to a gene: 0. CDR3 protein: CASSLTSGEETQYF. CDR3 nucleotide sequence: TGTGCCAGCAGCTTGACTAGCGGGGAAGAGACCCAGTACTTC.